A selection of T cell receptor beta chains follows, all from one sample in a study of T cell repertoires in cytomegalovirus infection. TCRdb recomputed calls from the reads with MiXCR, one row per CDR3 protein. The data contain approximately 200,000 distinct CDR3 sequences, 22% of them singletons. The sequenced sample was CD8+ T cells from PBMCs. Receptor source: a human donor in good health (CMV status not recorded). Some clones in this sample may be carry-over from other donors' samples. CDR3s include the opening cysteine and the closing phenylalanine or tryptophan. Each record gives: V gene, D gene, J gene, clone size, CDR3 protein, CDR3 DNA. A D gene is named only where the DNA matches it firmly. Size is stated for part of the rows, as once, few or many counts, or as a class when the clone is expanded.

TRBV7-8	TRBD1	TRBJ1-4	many	CASSLPGQGNEKLFF	TGTGCCAGCAGCCTACCGGGACAGGGGAATGAAAAACTGTTTTTT
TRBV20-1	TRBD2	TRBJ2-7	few	CSATPGGSSYEQYF	TGCAGTGCTACTCCGGGGGGGAGCTCCTACGAGCAGTACTTC
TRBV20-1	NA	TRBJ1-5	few	CSARDLGLGDQPQHF	TGCAGTGCTAGAGATCTCGGACTAGGGGATCAGCCCCAGCATTTT
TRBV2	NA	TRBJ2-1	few	CARGYTGTWNEQFF	TGTGCCAGAGGTTACACCGGGACCTGGAATGAGCAGTTCTTC
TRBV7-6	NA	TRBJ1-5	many	CASSSSGNQPQHF	TGTGCCAGCAGCTCATCGGGCAATCAGCCCCAGCATTTT
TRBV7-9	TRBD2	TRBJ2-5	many	CASSWEGETQYF	TGTGCCAGCAGCTGGGAGGGAGAGACCCAGTACTTC
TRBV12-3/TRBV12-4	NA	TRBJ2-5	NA	CASSFRAGWETQYF	TGTGCCAGCAGTTTTAGGGCAGGCTGGGAGACCCAGTACTTC
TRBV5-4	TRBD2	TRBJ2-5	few	CASSLVGEGRYQETQYF	TGTGCCAGCAGCTTGGTCGGGGAGGGCAGGTACCAAGAGACCCAGTACTTC
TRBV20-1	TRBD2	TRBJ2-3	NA	CSARGGPGLVGPLTDTQYF	TGCAGTGCTAGAGGGGGGCCGGGACTAGTCGGGCCTCTAACAGATACGCAGTATTTT
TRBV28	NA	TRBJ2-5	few	CASSSPIRGQETQYF	TGTGCCAGCAGTTCCCCTATTCGGGGACAAGAGACCCAGTACTTC
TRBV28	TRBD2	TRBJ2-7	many	CASSGGVYEQYF	TGTGCCAGTAGCGGGGGGGTCTACGAGCAGTACTTC
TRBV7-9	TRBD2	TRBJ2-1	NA	CASRILAGGPNEQFF	TGTGCCAGCAGGATACTAGCGGGGGGGCCAAATGAGCAGTTCTTC
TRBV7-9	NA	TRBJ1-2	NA	CASSPGRTDGYTF	TGTGCCAGCAGCCCAGGGAGGACAGACGGCTACACCTTC
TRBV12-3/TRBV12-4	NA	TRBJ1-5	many	CASSSDGFNQPQHF	TGTGCCAGCAGCTCGGACGGATTCAATCAGCCCCAGCATTTT
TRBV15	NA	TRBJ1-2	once	CATSRDPVDAANYGYTF	TGTGCCACCAGCAGAGATCCTGTAGACGCCGCTAACTATGGCTACACCTTC
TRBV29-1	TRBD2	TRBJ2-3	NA	CGVTGLAGPTDTQYF	TGCGGCGTCACAGGACTAGCGGGACCCACAGATACGCAGTATTTT
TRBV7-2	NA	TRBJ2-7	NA	CASSYRTGEQYF	TGTGCCAGCAGCTACAGGACGGGCGAGCAGTACTTC
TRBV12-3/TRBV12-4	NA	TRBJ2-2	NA	CASSFVGPTGELFF	TGTGCCAGCAGTTTTGTCGGGCCCACCGGGGAGCTGTTTTTT
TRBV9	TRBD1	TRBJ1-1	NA	CASSVVGGGTGDTEAFF	TGTGCCAGCAGCGTAGTTGGGGGAGGGACAGGGGACACTGAAGCTTTCTTT
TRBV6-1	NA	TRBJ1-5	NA	CASSYRWSNQPQHF	TGTGCCAGCAGTTACCGTTGGAGCAATCAGCCCCAGCATTTT